The T cell receptor beta chain under discussion was sequenced for a study of cytomegalovirus exposure and HLA in healthy donors (TCRdb year 2017). With respect to the entire study: An earlier analysis of roughly 610 of the donors reported approximately 280 Gb of sequence data and 95 million to 120 million unique TCR beta sequences obtained from 150 million to 200 million T cells. An early release covering about 600 HLA-typed donors comprised around 300 gigabases of sequencing data and around 86 million unique TCR sequences. The genetic ancestry cluster associated with self-reported Caucasian donors included 70% to 85% of the approximately 410 genotyped donors. The study aimed to test whether cataloging public T cell receptors could reveal signatures of past pathogen exposure. The study used immunosequencing to profile the T cell repertoires of several hundred subjects and linked those repertoires to cytomegalovirus serostatus. In addition to the first cohort of 650 to 800 subjects, a separate validation cohort of 130 or so different subjects was used. The study combined high-throughput TCR immunosequencing, statistical association of individual TCRs with disease status, and machine learning to predict cytomegalovirus infection status. In a later analysis, previously published TCR beta repertoires from 666 donors were re-analyzed and high-resolution HLA genotyping was added so that TCR occurrence patterns could be studied. Rather than drawing on any new phenotypic data, the later analysis identified candidate immune exposures from TCR beta sequences and the way those sequences occurred across donors. To decide whether each TCR beta V gene segment behaved as functional or pseudogenic, an earlier analysis of some 600 of the donors relied on high-throughput TCR beta sequencing. Donor age, sex, ethnicity and CMV serostatus were compiled alongside the repertoire data. A later genetic analysis used genome-wide SNP genotypes for about 60% of the roughly 700 donors, treating that subset as a discovery cohort. All discovery cohort repertoires had been generated on a single sequencing platform. Class I and class II HLA loci were covered by the typing at four-digit resolution. The number of donors typed differed by locus, with about 629-640 for A, B, C, DRB1 and DQB1, about 500 for DQA1, about 610 for DPA1, and 472 for DPB1. About five DR-DQ haplotypes were handled as single units for association and clustering because linkage in the cohort was strong. Among 300 to 500 genotyped donors of the cohort, an average of about 240,000 unique TCR beta nucleotide sequences was sequenced per donor, of which about 18% were non-productive.

Beyond this particular receptor, the publication reports: A further reported finding was that TCR beta sequences accurately predicted the HLA-A and HLA-B alleles for most subjects in the first cohort. Most TCR sequences were observed very rarely across donors, whereas some public TCRs were present in many individuals. In a later analysis, HLA-associated TCR beta chains were found to be more clonally expanded and to have lower generation probabilities than equally common non-associated chains. Sequencing depth was assumed to be roughly uniform across donors in the presence/absence analyses, though that assumption may not hold. Immune exposure information for the cohort was limited to CMV serostatus. A later analysis found that most CMV-associated TCR beta chains appeared HLA-restricted, with HLA associations seemingly driven largely by CMV exposure. In a later analysis, the rate of TCR association differed among HLA loci, with DRB1 alleles having the most associated TCRs and HLA-C alleles having the fewest. Some IMGT-functional V segments, including TRBV6-2 and TRBV6-3, could not be distinguished by the 87-base-pair reads and were therefore excluded. It was suggested by the authors that the approach could potentially be generalized to other disease states and immunological phenotypes. A later genetic analysis associated a missense DCLRE1C variant with V-gene and J-gene trimming of TCR beta chains, and an independent cohort replicated the association. According to a later analysis, parvovirus B19, influenza, CMV and Epstein-Barr virus appeared linked to several top co-occurrence clusters. HLA typing was unavailable for some donors at each locus, so association tests used only the typed subset. In a later genetic analysis, fewer N-insertions in productive TCRs were reported among donors in an Asian-associated ancestry cluster than the approximately 630-donor mean. Cytomegalovirus status was reported to be diagnosed by the classifier with high specificity and sensitivity in both the original and validation cohorts. In an earlier analysis of around 600 of the donors, most TCR beta V segments were observed in productive rearrangements about 90% or about 30% of the time, broadly matching IMGT annotations. In the study, some 160 TCR beta chains were listed as associated with cytomegalovirus. In vitro tests confirmed that a few of the cytomegalovirus-associated TCR beta chains recognize cytomegalovirus antigens. The sequencing pipeline was judged likely to have produced a cluster of highly shared sequence variants as a technical artifact. Because counts were too low, roughly 17 rarely observed V segments, including chromosome 9 orphons, were left out of the earlier analysis of several hundred of the donors. Correlated functional status among segregating V segments might reflect linkage disequilibrium, but an unknown experimental factor could not be ruled out. At a false discovery rate of 0.05, a later analysis linked 16,951 TCR beta sequences to specific HLA alleles. When HLA alleles, especially DR and DQ, strongly co-occurred, TCR associations were difficult to assign to individual alleles. This cohort had only TCR beta chains sequenced, and the lack of alpha or paired-chain data limited which features could be detected.

For CDR1 and CDR2, the germline V gene lists MNHEY and SVGAGI. There are 13 amino acids in the CDR3, from cysteine to phenylalanine inclusive. Only the CDR3 region is kept as DNA, spanning 39 bases read in frame from base 1. The library was built by means of the immunoSEQ multiplex PCR assay. For the multiplex PCR, a mixture combining 60 forward primers for TCR Vbeta segments and 13 reverse primers for TCR Jbeta segments was used. A multiplex PCR assay on genomic DNA amplified the CDR3 region of rearranged TCR beta genes. The Illumina HiSeq System was used to sequence the amplified TCR beta libraries as 87-base-pair reads. The study's own analysis went as follows. In a later analysis, tens of millions of unique TCR beta chains were counted across the roughly 610 repertoires, and roughly 10 million of these chains were shared by at least two donors. Raw reads were error-corrected and collapsed into unique sequences with a nearest-neighbor algorithm that merged closely related sequences to remove PCR and sequencing errors. Alignment of CDR3 sequences to IMGT reference sequences was used to assign V, D and J gene segments. For a sequence to be retained, at least a six-nucleotide match to both a V gene segment and a J gene segment was required. Rearrangements were called productive when the CDR3 lacked stop codons and stayed in frame with V and J; all others were non-productive. CDR3 was defined according to IMGT convention as the region running from the second conserved V-encoded cysteine to the conserved J-encoded phenylalanine. In an earlier analysis of more than 550 of the donors, sequences lacking an unambiguous match to a single V gene segment were excluded. An earlier analysis of 587 of the donors classified V segments as functional when productive rearrangements were above 56.7% and as segregating when the standard deviation between donors was above 5%. A statistical classification framework was built for diagnosing cytomegalovirus status from the catalog of TCR beta chain sequences. In a later analysis, TCR nucleotide sequences were compared against IMGT/GENE-DB human TR gene sequences so that V and J genes could be assigned. The TCRdist pipeline was used in a later analysis to assign CDR3 sequences and most-parsimonious VDJ recombination scenarios. In a later analysis, every TCR beta chain was defined by the combination of its CDR3 amino acid sequence and its V-gene family, and reads without a unique V-gene family were dropped. In a later analysis, 450 to 600 highly shared, low-generation-probability nucleotide sequences were removed to address suspected cross-contamination and a sequencing artifact. In a later analysis, a clonal expansion index was calculated for each public chain from normalized within-repertoire ranks of inferred template counts. Generation probabilities in a later analysis came from a VDJ recombination model fitted to out-of-frame rearrangements, and those results were checked against IGoR. In a later analysis, hypergeometric tests were used to score TCR-TCR, TCR-HLA and TCR-CMV co-occurrence, with a repertoire-size bias correction applied to TCR pairs. False discovery rates were estimated in a later analysis by permuting HLA or CMV assignments 20 times. In a later analysis, co-occurring TCRs were grouped using DBSCAN, and TCRdist sequence similarity was added for clustering within HLA-allele-positive subsets. Co-occurrence clustering excluded repertoires with fewer than 30,000 or more than 120,000 public chains, plus five with anomalous nucleotide sharing. As stored in TCRdb, this immuneACCESS dataset retains in-frame rearrangements with V and J assigned. A fraction of the clones does not appear; measured against another copy, unresolved V genes explain less than half of the discrepancy, and the remainder lacks a known reason. The V and J calls and clone size are taken from that table; D and trimming were inferred from the DNA. The sample data list some 270,000 clones, and about nine tenths of these were observed just once. The ten biggest clones cover 1.5% to 2% of the sample.

In total, approximately 610 healthy bone marrow donors made up the cohort. Cohort members were all nominally healthy when sampled, although unrecorded immune exposures were likely present. The donor tested CMV seronegative and was one of the 352 seronegative cohort members. A peripheral blood sample was collected from each donor, and TCR beta sequencing was performed on peripheral blood mononuclear cells. Genomic DNA was extracted from the blood cell samples with the Qiagen DNeasy Blood Extraction Kit. Note on this clone: Its binding antigen is unknown. One base away there is no much larger clone; base qualities are not given.

The rearrangement joined TRBV6-5 to TRBJ2-5, with TRBD1 as a weak D call on 5 bases. The last part of the DNA fits TRBJ2-7 better; the J call may be wrong. The sample taken for sequencing was PBMCs. This receptor was taken from a girl aged 2 to 9 in good health and CMV-seronegative. The DNA is TGTGCCAGCAGTAAGACAGTCTCCTACGAGCAGTACTTC. Its protein product is CASSKTVSYEQYF.